Listed below are T cell receptor beta chains from one sample, sequenced in a study of blood T cells in healthy people across ages. TCRdb re-derived calls from the 5' RACE reads in MiXCR, one entry per CDR3 protein. The profile shows 600,000 to 1,000,000 distinct CDR3 sequences, 58% of them singletons. Specimen: blood. These receptors all come from a man younger than 40 in good health. Both conserved end residues are part of each CDR3. The order of the fields is V gene, clone size, D gene, J gene, CDR3 DNA, CDR3 protein. A D gene is named only where the DNA matches it firmly. Rows may omit the clone size; those that give it use once, few, many or a size class.

v_call: TRBV11-2
clone_size: .
d_call: .
j_call: TRBJ1-3
cdr3_nt: TGTGCCAGCAGCTTAGATCGGACCAGAGGTTCTGGAAACACCATATATTTT
cdr3_aa: CASSLDRTRGSGNTIYF

v_call: TRBV5-1
clone_size: .
d_call: .
j_call: TRBJ1-2
cdr3_nt: TGCGCCAGCAGCTTAGGCCCCGGCGGGTCGAACTATGGCTACACCTTC
cdr3_aa: CASSLGPGGSNYGYTF

v_call: TRBV15
clone_size: once
d_call: .
j_call: TRBJ2-1
cdr3_nt: TGTGCCACCAGCAGAGGAAAGGGCCAGAAATACAATGAGCAGTTCTTC
cdr3_aa: CATSRGKGQKYNEQFF

v_call: TRBV3-1
clone_size: .
d_call: TRBD1
j_call: TRBJ1-6
cdr3_nt: TGTGCCAGCAGCCTCCTGGGACAGCTCAATTCACCCCTCCACTTT
cdr3_aa: CASSLLGQLNSPLHF

v_call: TRBV6-6
clone_size: once
d_call: .
j_call: TRBJ1-2
cdr3_nt: TGTGCCAGCAGTTACTCAACCGGGGGTACTAACTATGGCTACACCTTC
cdr3_aa: CASSYSTGGTNYGYTF

v_call: TRBV20-1
clone_size: .
d_call: .
j_call: TRBJ2-3
cdr3_nt: TGCAGTGCTAGAGAGGCGGGAACCGCCACAGATACGCAGTATTTT
cdr3_aa: CSAREAGTATDTQYF

v_call: TRBV29-1
clone_size: .
d_call: TRBD2
j_call: TRBJ2-1
cdr3_nt: TGCAGCGTTGTGCCGGGGGGGAATGAGCAGTTCTTC
cdr3_aa: CSVVPGGNEQFF

v_call: TRBV20-1
clone_size: .
d_call: TRBD2
j_call: TRBJ2-7
cdr3_nt: TGCAGTGCTAACGGGGGGAGCGGGAGTAATCTCAATGAGCAGTACTTC
cdr3_aa: CSANGGSGSNLNEQYF

v_call: TRBV20-1
clone_size: .
d_call: TRBD2
j_call: TRBJ2-7
cdr3_nt: TGCAGTGCTAGATTGGCTAGCGGTACCTCCTACGAGCAGTACTTC
cdr3_aa: CSARLASGTSYEQYF

v_call: TRBV11-1
clone_size: .
d_call: .
j_call: TRBJ2-1
cdr3_nt: TGTGCCAGCAGCTTAAGAAGCGAGGGTGGCAATGAGCAGTTCTTC
cdr3_aa: CASSLRSEGGNEQFF

v_call: TRBV7-9
clone_size: .
d_call: .
j_call: TRBJ2-7
cdr3_nt: TGTGCCAGCAGCTTAGGCCCTTTGCCTCCCGAGCAGTACTTC
cdr3_aa: CASSLGPLPPEQYF

v_call: TRBV10-3
clone_size: .
d_call: TRBD2
j_call: TRBJ2-1
cdr3_nt: TGTGCCATCAGTAGGTCTAGCGGGCGTTACAATGAGCAGTTCTTC
cdr3_aa: CAISRSSGRYNEQFF

v_call: TRBV20-1
clone_size: few
d_call: TRBD2
j_call: TRBJ2-7
cdr3_nt: TGCAGCCTGGGACTAGCGGAATCCTACGAGCAGTACTTC
cdr3_aa: CSLGLAESYEQYF

v_call: TRBV29-1
clone_size: few
d_call: .
j_call: TRBJ1-2
cdr3_nt: TGCAGCGTTCCCGTCCAGGGCTATGGCTACACCTTC
cdr3_aa: CSVPVQGYGYTF

v_call: TRBV14
clone_size: .
d_call: .
j_call: TRBJ1-1
cdr3_nt: TGTGCCAGCATATCCCGGAGCTCGGGAATGGTGGACACTGAAGCTTTCTTT
cdr3_aa: CASISRSSGMVDTEAFF

v_call: TRBV5-6
clone_size: .
d_call: .
j_call: TRBJ2-5
cdr3_nt: TGTGCCAGCAGCTTTATCGACGGCCAAGAGACCCAGTACTTC
cdr3_aa: CASSFIDGQETQYF

v_call: TRBV10-3
clone_size: few
d_call: TRBD1
j_call: TRBJ2-7
cdr3_nt: TGTGCCACACTTTCCTCCGCCGGGACAGGGCTCGACGAGCAGTACTTC
cdr3_aa: CATLSSAGTGLDEQYF

v_call: TRBV3-1
clone_size: .
d_call: .
j_call: TRBJ2-7
cdr3_nt: TGTGCCAGCAGCCAACGCCGTTTAGAGACAGCGGTCCCCCACGAGCAGTACTTC
cdr3_aa: CASSQRRLETAVPHEQYF

v_call: TRBV20-1
clone_size: .
d_call: TRBD2
j_call: TRBJ2-5
cdr3_nt: TGCAGTGCTAGCCTAGCGGGGGGGGTCCAAGAGACCCAGTACTTC
cdr3_aa: CSASLAGGVQETQYF

v_call: TRBV29-1
clone_size: .
d_call: .
j_call: TRBJ2-3
cdr3_nt: TGCAGCGTGAAGGATGACGTGAATACGCAGTATTTT
cdr3_aa: CSVKDDVNTQYF

v_call: TRBV7-9
clone_size: .
d_call: TRBD1
j_call: TRBJ2-1
cdr3_nt: TGTGCCAGCAGCTCCCCGGACAGGGCCGTCCATGAGCAGTTCTTC
cdr3_aa: CASSSPDRAVHEQFF

v_call: TRBV20-1
clone_size: few
d_call: .
j_call: TRBJ2-1
cdr3_nt: TGCAGTGCTAGTGGTTTCGGCCAGCGGAAATACAATGAGCAGTTCTTC
cdr3_aa: CSASGFGQRKYNEQFF

v_call: TRBV19
clone_size: once
d_call: TRBD1
j_call: TRBJ2-1
cdr3_nt: TGTGCCAGTAGAGCAGGAGGGACAGGCTCCTACAATGAGCAGTTCTTC
cdr3_aa: CASRAGGTGSYNEQFF

v_call: TRBV30
clone_size: .
d_call: TRBD1
j_call: TRBJ1-2
cdr3_nt: TGTGCCTGGAGTGACGACAGGGAAACGAATGGCTACACCTTC
cdr3_aa: CAWSDDRETNGYTF

v_call: TRBV6-5
clone_size: .
d_call: TRBD1
j_call: TRBJ1-2
cdr3_nt: TGTGCCAGCAGTTACCCCGGGACAGGGAGGGGTGGCTACACCTTC
cdr3_aa: CASSYPGTGRGGYTF

v_call: TRBV29-1
clone_size: .
d_call: .
j_call: TRBJ1-2
cdr3_nt: TGCAGCGTTTGGACCAAACCAAACTATGGCTACACCTTC
cdr3_aa: CSVWTKPNYGYTF

v_call: TRBV7-6
clone_size: once
d_call: .
j_call: TRBJ2-7
cdr3_nt: TGTGCCAGCAGCTTAGAGGCACAGGGAGACGAGCAGTACTTC
cdr3_aa: CASSLEAQGDEQYF

v_call: TRBV29-1
clone_size: .
d_call: TRBD2
j_call: TRBJ2-3
cdr3_nt: TGCAGCGTTGTAGGGACTAGCCGGGGGGAGACGCAGTATTTT
cdr3_aa: CSVVGTSRGETQYF

v_call: TRBV7-2
clone_size: few
d_call: TRBD2
j_call: TRBJ2-7
cdr3_nt: TGTGCCAGCATGCAAGAACCAGCGGGAGCAGGCGAGCAGTACTTC
cdr3_aa: CASMQEPAGAGEQYF

v_call: TRBV7-2
clone_size: .
d_call: .
j_call: TRBJ1-2
cdr3_nt: TGTGCCAGCAGCTTAGCCAGGGTTTCGAACTATGGCTACACCTTC
cdr3_aa: CASSLARVSNYGYTF

v_call: TRBV20-1
clone_size: .
d_call: .
j_call: TRBJ2-3
cdr3_nt: TGCAGTGCTAGGAGAGGACAGATTCTCACAGATACGCAGTATTTT
cdr3_aa: CSARRGQILTDTQYF

v_call: TRBV20-1
clone_size: .
d_call: .
j_call: TRBJ2-5
cdr3_nt: TGCAGTTCCGCGGCAGGGCACCAAGAGACCCAGTACTTC
cdr3_aa: CSSAAGHQETQYF

v_call: TRBV20-1
clone_size: .
d_call: .
j_call: TRBJ2-4
cdr3_nt: TGCAGTGCTAGAATCGAGCGACTTTGGCAAAACATTCAGTACTTC
cdr3_aa: CSARIERLWQNIQYF

v_call: TRBV7-2
clone_size: .
d_call: .
j_call: TRBJ2-7
cdr3_nt: TGTGCCAGCAGCATCGGTGGGGGGCGAAACTACGAGCAGTACTTC
cdr3_aa: CASSIGGGRNYEQYF

v_call: TRBV14
clone_size: few
d_call: TRBD2
j_call: TRBJ2-1
cdr3_nt: TGTGCCAGCAGCCAAGTACGGGGGAGGGTGGATGAGCAGTTCTTC
cdr3_aa: CASSQVRGRVDEQFF

v_call: TRBV29-1
clone_size: .
d_call: .
j_call: TRBJ1-1
cdr3_nt: TGCAGCGTTGTGTCTCAAGGGAACACTGAAGCTTTCTTT
cdr3_aa: CSVVSQGNTEAFF

v_call: TRBV6-1
clone_size: few
d_call: .
j_call: TRBJ2-2
cdr3_nt: TGTGCCAGCAGTGAGTTGGGGCGGCTAAACACCGGGGAGCTGTTTTTT
cdr3_aa: CASSELGRLNTGELFF

v_call: TRBV7-9
clone_size: .
d_call: .
j_call: TRBJ1-2
cdr3_nt: TGTGCCAGCAGCGGGGCCGGGGGGTTAGAGAATGGCTACACCTTC
cdr3_aa: CASSGAGGLENGYTF

v_call: TRBV4-1
clone_size: few
d_call: .
j_call: TRBJ2-5
cdr3_nt: TGCGCCAGCAGCCAAGTTTACGGGGGCTTCCAAGAGACCCAGTACTTC
cdr3_aa: CASSQVYGGFQETQYF

v_call: TRBV23-1
clone_size: .
d_call: .
j_call: TRBJ2-1
cdr3_nt: TGCGCCAGCAGCCGGGTCCCAGGGAACTTGAGCAATGAGCAGTTCTTC
cdr3_aa: CASSRVPGNLSNEQFF

v_call: TRBV5-1
clone_size: few
d_call: .
j_call: TRBJ2-5
cdr3_nt: TGCGCCAGCAGCTTGGAGGCTAGCCGGGAGACCCAGTACTTC
cdr3_aa: CASSLEASRETQYF

v_call: TRBV29-1
clone_size: few
d_call: .
j_call: TRBJ2-3
cdr3_nt: TGCAGCGTTGGGGGCAGAACTAGCACAGATACGCAGTATTTT
cdr3_aa: CSVGGRTSTDTQYF

v_call: TRBV12-3/TRBV12-4
clone_size: .
d_call: TRBD1
j_call: TRBJ2-3
cdr3_nt: TGTGCCAGCAGTTCCAGACAGGGGATCACAGATACGCAGTATTTT
cdr3_aa: CASSSRQGITDTQYF

v_call: TRBV7-4
clone_size: few
d_call: .
j_call: TRBJ2-7
cdr3_nt: TGTGCCCGAACGGACAGCACCTACGAGCAGTACTTC
cdr3_aa: CARTDSTYEQYF

v_call: TRBV27
clone_size: .
d_call: .
j_call: TRBJ2-7
cdr3_nt: TGTGCCAGCAGTCCAAACTGGATGCCTACTTGGGAGCAGTACTTC
cdr3_aa: CASSPNWMPTWEQYF

v_call: TRBV18
clone_size: few
d_call: .
j_call: TRBJ2-7
cdr3_nt: TGTGCCAGCTCCGCTTCTGGGACGGGGTCCTACGAGCAGTACTTC
cdr3_aa: CASSASGTGSYEQYF

v_call: TRBV25-1
clone_size: .
d_call: .
j_call: TRBJ2-2
cdr3_nt: TGTGCCAGCAGGTGGCTCAGCGGGGAGCTGTTTTTT
cdr3_aa: CASRWLSGELFF

v_call: TRBV10-3
clone_size: .
d_call: .
j_call: TRBJ1-4
cdr3_nt: TGTGCCACCAGTGAGTCCCTCGGGGGCCTCAATGGAAAACTGTTTTTT
cdr3_aa: CATSESLGGLNGKLFF

v_call: TRBV7-9
clone_size: .
d_call: TRBD2
j_call: TRBJ2-1
cdr3_nt: TGTGCCAGCAGCCGATTAGCGGGAGGGCCCCAGTTCTTC
cdr3_aa: CASSRLAGGPQFF

v_call: TRBV20-1
clone_size: few
d_call: TRBD2
j_call: TRBJ2-7
cdr3_nt: TGCAGTGCTAGTAAGGGACTAGGGGGTCACGAGCAGTACTTC
cdr3_aa: CSASKGLGGHEQYF

v_call: TRBV7-2
clone_size: once
d_call: .
j_call: TRBJ2-7
cdr3_nt: TGTGCCAGCAGCTTGGGGAACCCCTACGAGCAGTACTTC
cdr3_aa: CASSLGNPYEQYF

v_call: TRBV20-1
clone_size: .
d_call: TRBD1
j_call: TRBJ1-1
cdr3_nt: TGCAGTGCTAGGGGACAGGGGGAATTGAACGCTTTCTTT
cdr3_aa: CSARGQGELNAFF

v_call: TRBV5-1
clone_size: few
d_call: TRBD1
j_call: TRBJ1-1
cdr3_nt: TGCGCCAGCAGCTCGTCGACAGGGGACCCTAACACTGAAGCTTTCTTT
cdr3_aa: CASSSSTGDPNTEAFF

v_call: TRBV6-2/TRBV6-3
clone_size: .
d_call: TRBD1
j_call: TRBJ2-7
cdr3_nt: TGTGCCAGCAGAGTAACCGGGACAGGCACCTACGAGCAGTACTTC
cdr3_aa: CASRVTGTGTYEQYF

v_call: TRBV6-5
clone_size: few
d_call: .
j_call: TRBJ2-5
cdr3_nt: TGTGCCAGCCGTCTTATCGGGGGCTCTTTAGGGGAGACCCAGTACTTC
cdr3_aa: CASRLIGGSLGETQYF

v_call: TRBV7-2
clone_size: .
d_call: TRBD1
j_call: TRBJ2-6
cdr3_nt: TGTGCCAGCAGCTTAGCGCGAGGACAGGGAATCTCTGGGGCCAACGTCCTGACTTTC
cdr3_aa: CASSLARGQGISGANVLTF

v_call: TRBV30
clone_size: .
d_call: .
j_call: TRBJ2-1
cdr3_nt: TGTGCCTGGGGCCCGGGGGCCGTCGATGAGCAGTTCTTC
cdr3_aa: CAWGPGAVDEQFF

v_call: TRBV20-1
clone_size: .
d_call: TRBD1
j_call: TRBJ2-5
cdr3_nt: TGCAGTGCTAGAGACCCGGGACAGGGGGCCGCTGAGACCCAGTACTTC
cdr3_aa: CSARDPGQGAAETQYF